These 30 T cell receptor beta chains originate from one sample sequenced in a study of OX40 agonist ivuxolimab in advanced cancers. Using immunoSEQ multiplex PCR, the repertoire was profiled, and TCRdb retains in-frame clones only, with some absent. The sample shows some 45,000 clones, 89% of them seen only once. The sequenced sample was CD4+ or CD8+ T cells sorted from blood, obtained in a trial of the OX40 agonist ivuxolimab. These receptors were obtained from an adult with an advanced solid tumor such as melanoma, head and neck, liver or kidney cancer.

This chain joins TRBV27 and TRBJ2-6, with a weak D call TRBD1 (5 bases). The length of the CDR3 is 15 residues. With 2 bases removed from V and 4 bases from J, the gap between germline ends came to 9 bases. Germline lookup yields CDR1 MNHEY and CDR2 SMNVEV (reference sequence). CDR3 sequence (DNA): TGTGCCAGCAGTTTAGGACATTCCGGGGCCAACGTCCTGACTTTC. Residues: CASSLGHSGANVLTF.

The gene calls are TRBV7-9 and TRBJ2-7; D remains ambiguous. CDR1 SEHNR and CDR2 FQNEAQ come from the germline V gene (reference sequence). The V end lost 4 bases, the J end lost 3 bases, and 13 bases lay between the germline ends. This CDR3 spans 14 amino acids. The CDR3 coding sequence is TGTGCCAGCAGCTCAGACTTCTCGAACTACGAGCAGTACTTC. Encoded protein: CASSSDFSNYEQYF.

The J gene is TRBJ2-1, the V gene TRBV6-4; TRBD2 aligns across 8 bases. The length of the CDR3 is 16 residues. Germline trimming cut 2 bases from V and 0 bases from J; bases unmatched to any gene: 3. Germline V gene data show CDR1 as MRHNA and CDR2 as SNTAGT. The CDR3 loop is CASSDERESSYNEQFF. Written as DNA, the CDR3 is TGTGCCAGCAGTGACGAGCGGGAGAGCTCCTACAATGAGCAGTTCTTC.

This chain uses TRBV5-4 with TRBJ2-1; TRBD2 agrees at 11 bases. Trimming removed 2 bases from V and 8 bases from J; junction bases left unmatched: 3. This CDR3 is built from 14 residues. From germline, CDR1 is SGHNT and CDR2 YYREEE (reference sequence). The CDR3 region has the DNA TGTGCCAGCAGCTTTAGCGGGGGGGCCCATGAGCAGTTCTTC. It specifies CASSFSGGAHEQFF.

This chain uses TRBV27 with TRBJ1-2, with 7 bases that match TRBD1. After removal of 6 bases from V and 4 bases from J, the junction contained 8 bases not matched to a gene. CDR1 and CDR2 (germline): MNHEY, SMNVEV (reference sequence). This CDR3 region has 14 residues. The CDR3 DNA reads TGTGCCAGCAGCCCGGACAGGCACCCCTATGGCTACACCTTC. Protein: CASSPDRHPYGYTF.

V is TRBV5-4 and J is TRBJ2-7, with 9 positions matching TRBD1. CDR1 is SGHNT and CDR2 is YYREEE in the germline V gene (reference sequence). V trimming: 2 bases; J trimming: 2 bases; junction bases outside the gene matches: 2. The CDR3 totals 14 residues. The CDR3 protein is CASSFTGGAYEQYF. The CDR3 nucleotides are TGTGCCAGCAGCTTCACAGGGGGCGCCTACGAGCAGTACTTC.

The V call is TRBV4-1, the J call TRBJ1-2; no definite D call. The CDR3 contains 13 residues. Looked up from germline, CDR1 is MGHRA and CDR2 is YSYEKL. V lost 0 bases to trimming and J lost 4 bases, with 6 bases between them. The CDR3 DNA follows: TGCGCCAGCAGCCAAGAGACCGGCTATGGCTACACCTTC. This codes for CASSQETGYGYTF.

The chain carries TRBV7-6 and TRBJ2-1; D may be TRBD2 (5 bases). The germline V gene has CDR1 SGHVS and CDR2 FNYEAQ. V was clipped by 0 bases and J by 7 bases, with 10 bases between them. This CDR3 is 14 amino acids long. This chain's CDR3 is CASSLAGVENEQFF. CDR3 nucleotide sequence: TGTGCCAGCAGCTTAGCGGGAGTTGAGAATGAGCAGTTCTTC.

Only one count was recorded for this clone. This chain links TRBV19 with TRBJ2-1, with TRBD2 identical over 8 bases. Germline V gives CDR1 LNHDA, CDR2 SQIVND (reference sequence). The ends lost 0 bases at V and 2 bases at J; junction bases unmatched: 9. The CDR3 is made up of 18 amino acids. The CDR3 is CASSIDGGASGPYNEQFF. DNA for the CDR3: TGTGCCAGTAGTATAGATGGAGGGGCTAGCGGGCCCTACAATGAGCAGTTCTTC.

The chain carries TRBV7-9 and TRBJ2-3, with D possibly matching TRBD1 (6 bases). The V gene lost 5 bases and the J gene lost 2 bases, with 14 bases spanning the gap. This CDR3 spans 15 amino acids. Germline values: CDR1 SEHNR, CDR2 FQNEAQ (reference sequence). The CDR3 sequence: CASSTDRSATDTQYF. The CDR3 nucleotides are TGTGCCAGCAGCACCGACAGGAGTGCCACAGATACGCAGTATTTT.

In nucleotides, the CDR3 is TGTGCCAGCAGCCAAGAACCCGGCGGGGGGGGTTATGAGCAGTTCTTC. It codes for CASSQEPGGGGYEQFF. The genes are TRBV4-2 and TRBJ2-1; 9 bases map to TRBD2. The germline CDR1 and CDR2 sequences are LGHNA and YNFKEQ. The CDR3 covers 16 residues. Trimming removed 0 bases from V and 8 bases from J; junction bases left unmatched: 8.

In this sample, this clone turned up once. The V gene is TRBV5-5, the J gene TRBJ1-5; D gene ambiguous. Deletions cut 4 bases from V and 0 bases from J, with 8 bases between. Germline V gives CDR1 SGHKS, CDR2 YYEKEE (reference sequence). The length of the CDR3 is 14 residues. CDR3 residues: CASSPRISNQPQHF. For the CDR3, the DNA is TGTGCCAGCAGCCCGAGGATTAGCAATCAGCCCCAGCATTTT.

The V gene is TRBV27, the J gene TRBJ2-7; D perhaps matches TRBD1 (5 bases). V was cut by 6 bases and J by 2 bases, with 17 bases left in between. The germline CDR1 and CDR2 sequences are MNHEY and SMNVEV (reference sequence). CDR3 length equals 15 residues. This CDR3 reads CASSPTGHPTYEQYF. CDR3 bases: TGTGCCAGCAGCCCGACCGGACATCCCACCTACGAGCAGTACTTC.

The DNA for the CDR3 is TGTGCCAGCAGCCAAGGGGACACAAGATACGAGCAGTACTTC. Translating it yields CASSQGDTRYEQYF. The chain is built from TRBV4-2 and TRBJ2-7; TRBD1 might be the D (6 bases). The CDR3 covers 14 residues. Germline assignment: CDR1 LGHNA and CDR2 YNFKEQ. Between the trimmed V and J ends, which lost 1 base and 4 bases, there was a span of 11 bases.

The chain has TRBV27 and TRBJ2-1; TRBD2 agrees at 7 bases. The length of the CDR3 is 16 residues. Trimming at V came to 2 bases and at J to 7 bases, leaving 11 bases not matched to a gene. Germline loops: CDR1 MNHEY, CDR2 SMNVEV (reference sequence). The CDR3 nucleotides read TGTGCCAGCAGTTTAAATCCGGCGGGAGCTGATAATGAGCAGTTCTTC. This codes for CASSLNPAGADNEQFF.

This clone was picked up one time. The V gene is TRBV6-5, the J gene TRBJ2-1; D ambiguous. V was cut by 0 bases and J by 7 bases, with 10 bases left in between. This CDR3 is 14 amino acids long. Germline loops: CDR1 MNHEY, CDR2 SVGAGI. CDR3 coding DNA: TGTGCCAGCAGTTACTCGAACCCTGGGAATGAGCAGTTCTTC. This translates into CASSYSNPGNEQFF.

Points on this clone: This sample also contains other DNA sequences that code for the same CDR3. V is TRBV5-6 and J is TRBJ2-7; no clear D gene. This CDR3 comprises 12 residues. From germline, CDR1 is SGHDT and CDR2 YYEEEE. The V end lost 0 bases, the J end lost 3 bases, and 4 bases lay between the germline ends. The CDR3, as DNA: TGTGCCAGCAGCTTGGGGGGCTACGAGCAGTACTTC. Protein sequence: CASSLGGYEQYF.

The chain combines TRBV11-2 with TRBJ2-7, with 9 bases lining up with TRBD1. This CDR3 region has 17 residues. Germline loops: CDR1 SGHAT, CDR2 FQNNGV. The V segment lost 1 base and the J segment 6 bases; nucleotides outside the gene matches: 13. The CDR3 DNA follows: TGTGCCAGCAGCTTAGCAATCGGGCCGGGACAGGGTGTCGAGCAGTACTTC. This sequence encodes CASSLAIGPGQGVEQYF.

This clone was seen a few times. The gene calls are TRBV7-9 and TRBJ1-6, with D maybe TRBD1 (6 bases). Germline loops: CDR1 SEHNR, CDR2 FQNEAQ (reference sequence). The CDR3 totals 15 residues. Trimming shortened V by 7 bases and J by 9 bases, and 19 bases separated the two germline ends. CDR3 region: CASTDYVGALSPLHF. The CDR3 DNA reads TGTGCCAGCACGGATTACGTGGGGGCCCTTTCACCCCTCCACTTT.

This chain uses TRBV11-2 with TRBJ2-7; 9 nucleotides agree with TRBD1. CDR1 is SGHAT, CDR2 FQNNGV, per germline. The length of the CDR3 is 16 residues. Trimming removed 4 bases from V and 4 bases from J; junction bases left unmatched: 11. The CDR3 reads CASSSPGTGLRYEQYF. CDR3 bases: TGTGCCAGCAGCTCGCCAGGGACAGGGCTTAGGTACGAGCAGTACTTC.

V gene TRBV6-5 combines with J gene TRBJ2-7, with 10 bases fitting TRBD2. This CDR3 has 15 residues. V gave up 6 bases and J gave up 0 bases; unmatched junction bases: 5. The germline V gene encodes CDR1 MNHEY and CDR2 SVGAGI. The CDR3 DNA is TGTGCCAGCAGATCACGACTAGCGGGCTCCTACGAGCAGTACTTC. This sequence encodes CASRSRLAGSYEQYF.

The chain has TRBV7-9 and TRBJ1-2, with D maybe TRBD1 (6 bases). V lost 3 bases, J lost 4 bases, and 12 bases lay in between. CDR1 is SEHNR and CDR2 is FQNEAQ in the germline V gene (reference sequence). The CDR3 covers 14 residues. CDR3 bases: TGTGCCAGCAGCTTCACGGGGGCGGGCTATGGCTACACCTTC. This gives the protein CASSFTGAGYGYTF.

This clone was detected a few times. The CDR3 DNA sequence: TGTGCCAGCAGTCCTGGCCAGGAAAACTATGGCTACACCTTC. Its protein is CASSPGQENYGYTF. V usage is TRBV6-4 and J usage is TRBJ1-2; D unclear. CDR1 and CDR2 from the germline V gene are MRHNA and SNTAGT. V was cut by 5 bases and J by 2 bases, with 12 bases left in between. The CDR3 loop spans 14 amino acids.

The chain links TRBV11-2 to TRBJ2-1, with no clear D. V lost 4 bases and J lost 8, with 9 bases in between. The germline V gene encodes CDR1 SGHAT and CDR2 FQNNGV. The CDR3 loop spans 12 amino acids. The CDR3, as DNA: TGTGCCAGCAGCTCCCGTGGCGATGAGCAGTTCTTC. It translates to CASSSRGDEQFF.

The chain uses TRBV7-2 and TRBJ2-3; D is perhaps TRBD1 or TRBD2 (5 bases each). Looked up from germline, CDR1 is SGHTA and CDR2 is FQGNSA. This CDR3 is built from 14 residues. V gave up 4 bases and J gave up 4 bases, with 12 bases separating them. The CDR3 nucleotides read TGTGCCAGCAGCTCCCGTAGGGGAGCAGATACGCAGTATTTT. Translating it yields CASSSRRGADTQYF. Full variable domain (missing parts from reference TRBV7-2 and TRBJ2-3): GAGVSQSPSNKVTEKGKDVELRCDPISGHTALYWYRQSLGQGLEFLIYFQGNSAPDKSGLPSDRFSAERTGGSVSTLTIQRTQQEDSAVYLCASSSRRGADTQYFGPGTRLTVL.

The V and J genes are TRBV25-1 and TRBJ1-1, with D uncertain. Germline assignment: CDR1 MGHDK and CDR2 SYGVNS. This CDR3 has 12 residues. V shed 4 bases and J shed 7 bases, with 10 bases lying between them. The CDR3 spells CASSGRGFEAFF. The CDR3, as DNA: TGTGCCAGCAGTGGTAGAGGGTTTGAAGCTTTCTTT.

The genes are TRBV7-6 and TRBJ1-4; 10 bases line up with TRBD1. CDR1 SGHVS and CDR2 FNYEAQ come from the germline V gene. V dropped 5 bases and J dropped 7; count of bases not matched to a gene: 7. The CDR3 contains 15 residues. The CDR3 here is CASSHDRGRFEKLFF. Here the CDR3 DNA reads TGTGCCAGCAGCCATGACAGGGGGCGCTTTGAAAAACTGTTTTTT.

The V call is TRBV7-8, the J call TRBJ1-3; D is ambiguous. V dropped 5 bases and J dropped 4 bases, with 15 bases sitting between them. Germline loops: CDR1 SGHVS, CDR2 FQNEAQ. CDR3 length: 15 residues. CDR3 sequence (DNA): TGTGCCAGCAGCCCGCTAGGGCGGGTGGGAAACACCATATATTTT. Translation gives CASSPLGRVGNTIYF.

The rearrangement links TRBV11-2 to TRBJ2-7; 8 bases fit TRBD2. The CDR3 consists of 17 residues. The J segment lost 5 bases and the V segment lost 4 bases, leaving 16 bases of the junction unmatched. CDR1 is SGHAT and CDR2 is FQNNGV in the germline V gene. The CDR3 spells CASSYRGGLFLSHEQYF. The CDR3, as DNA: TGTGCCAGCAGCTACCGGGGGGGCCTTTTCCTATCCCACGAGCAGTACTTC.

The rearrangement uses TRBV20-1 and TRBJ2-4; no reliable D call. There are 11 residues in the CDR3. Germline V gives CDR1 DFQATT, CDR2 SNEGSKA (reference sequence). The V gene lost 6 bases and the J gene lost 3 bases, with 6 bases spanning the gap. The CDR3 DNA sequence: TGCAGTGCCCGTGTCAAAAACATTCAGTACTTC. The encoded protein is CSARVKNIQYF.